This TCR beta chain was captured by sequencing in a study of OX40 agonist ivuxolimab in advanced cancers. In the study overall: Ivuxolimab, which targeted the costimulatory receptor OX40 (CD134), was an agonistic, fully human IgG2 monoclonal antibody. Intravenous ivuxolimab was administered to patients every 2 weeks at six dose levels: 0.01, 0.1, 0.3, 1.5, 3 and 10 mg/kg. Of the approximately 53 patients in dose escalation, around 19 had hepatocellular carcinoma, around 15 had melanoma, 9 had renal cell carcinoma and 9 had head and neck cancer. A male proportion of 75% to 85% and a mean age of approximately 61 years, ranging from 23 to 79, were recorded for the dose-escalation cohort. Prior anti-PD-1, anti-PD-L1 or anti-CTLA-4 therapy was permitted, and checkpoint inhibitors had been received by about 37% of dose-escalation patients. Three dose-escalation patients achieved partial responses, one with hepatocellular carcinoma and two with cutaneous melanoma. Peripheral TCRbeta sequencing aimed to test whether ivuxolimab altered TCR sequence diversity and caused clonal T-cell expansion. The paper describes the monotherapy dose-escalation part (N of about 50 patients) of the phase I trial of ivuxolimab.

A word on this clone: It lacks a known antigen. No base qualities exist here, and no much larger clone lies one base off it.

Genomic DNA was extracted from sorted cells for sequencing of the TCRbeta CDR3 region. The immunoSEQ Assay was used to sequence the TCRbeta CDR3 regions. Sourced from immuneACCESS, this table was stored by TCRdb with only in-frame sequences that have V and J called. A share of the clones is absent; for the studies checked, an unresolved V gene accounts for under half, and the remainder has no known explanation. Here the sample has over 60,000 clones; about 85% occur a single time. Around 0.7% of the sample lies in the top ten. Measured from the cysteine to the phenylalanine, the CDR3 is 13 residues long. Only the CDR3 region is kept as DNA, spanning 39 bases read in frame from base 1. The germline V gene supplies CDR1 MNHEY and CDR2 SVGAGI. Deletion took 6 bases off V and 6 bases off J, with a span of 15 bases between the germline ends. The trial excluded patients who had a history of autoimmune disease or were on systemic immunosuppression. Peripheral blood for TCR sequencing was drawn from every dose cohort at baseline, at cycle 4 day 1 and at cycle 7 day 1. The samples were drawn from a first-in-human, open-label, multicenter phase I dose-escalation trial of ivuxolimab. The trial enrolled adults with locally advanced or metastatic head and neck squamous cell, hepatocellular, melanoma or renal cell carcinoma. Before TCR sequencing, CD4+ T cells and CD8+ T cells from peripheral blood were sorted into separate populations.

Results and caveats for the whole study, not just this receptor: Partial responders in the 0.1-3.0 mg/kg groups had among the lowest normalized peripheral clonal expansion, especially among CD8+ T cells. After ivuxolimab, expanded clones were on average more numerous among CD8+ T cells than among CD4+ T cells. Low levels of normalized T-cell clonal expansion were also shown by some nonresponding patients. At doses of 0.1 to 3.0 mg/kg, clonal expansion of both CD4+ and CD8+ T cells in blood was seen between baseline and week 6. The antigen specificity of the peripheral T cells that underwent clonal expansion was not determined.

This sample comprised CD4+ or CD8+ T cells sorted from blood, obtained in a trial of the OX40 agonist ivuxolimab. Recombination joined TRBV6-5 with TRBJ2-7; the D segment could be TRBD2, given 6 matching bases. The receptor was derived from an adult with an advanced solid tumor such as melanoma, head and neck, liver or kidney cancer. Read as DNA, the sequence is TGTGCCAGCAGACAACCGGGGGAAGGCGAGCAGTACTTC. Translation gives CASRQPGEGEQYF.